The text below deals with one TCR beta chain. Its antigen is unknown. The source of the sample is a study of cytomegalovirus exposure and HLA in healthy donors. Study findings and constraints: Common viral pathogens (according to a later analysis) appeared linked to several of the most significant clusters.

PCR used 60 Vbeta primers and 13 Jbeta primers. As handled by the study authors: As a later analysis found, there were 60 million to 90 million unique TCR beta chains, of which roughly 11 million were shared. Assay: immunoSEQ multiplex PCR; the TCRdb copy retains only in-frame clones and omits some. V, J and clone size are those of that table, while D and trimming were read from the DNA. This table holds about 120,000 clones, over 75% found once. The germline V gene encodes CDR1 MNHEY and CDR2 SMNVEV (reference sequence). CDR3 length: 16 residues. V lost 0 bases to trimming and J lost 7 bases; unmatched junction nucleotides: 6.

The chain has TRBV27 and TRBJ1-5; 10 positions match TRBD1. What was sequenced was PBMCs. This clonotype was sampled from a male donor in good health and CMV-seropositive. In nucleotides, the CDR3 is TGTGCCAGCAGTTTATCCGGGACAGGGGAAGGACAGCCCCAGCATTTT. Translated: CASSLSGTGEGQPQHF.